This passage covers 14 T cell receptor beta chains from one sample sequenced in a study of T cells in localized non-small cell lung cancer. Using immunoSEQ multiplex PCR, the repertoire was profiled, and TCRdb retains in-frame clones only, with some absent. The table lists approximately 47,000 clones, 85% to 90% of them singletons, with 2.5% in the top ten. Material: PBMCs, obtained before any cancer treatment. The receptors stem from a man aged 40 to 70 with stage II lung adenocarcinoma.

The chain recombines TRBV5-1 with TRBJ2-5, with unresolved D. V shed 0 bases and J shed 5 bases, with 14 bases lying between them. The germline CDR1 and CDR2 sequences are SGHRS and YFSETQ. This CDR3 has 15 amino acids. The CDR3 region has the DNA TGCGCCAGCAGCTTGGCCTGGTCATTAGGGGAGACCCAGTACTTC. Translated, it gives CASSLAWSLGETQYF.

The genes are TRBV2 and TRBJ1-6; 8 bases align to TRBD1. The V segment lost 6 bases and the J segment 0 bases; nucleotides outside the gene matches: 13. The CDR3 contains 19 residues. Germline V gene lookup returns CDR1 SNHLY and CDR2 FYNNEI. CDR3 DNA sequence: TGTGCCAGCAGCCCCGGGACAGGAACCTTGAGCTCCTATAATTCACCCCTCCACTTT. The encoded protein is CASSPGTGTLSSYNSPLHF.

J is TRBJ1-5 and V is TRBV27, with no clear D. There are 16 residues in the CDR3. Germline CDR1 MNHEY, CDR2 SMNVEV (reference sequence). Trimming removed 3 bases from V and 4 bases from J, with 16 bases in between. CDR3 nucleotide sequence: TGTGCCAGCAGTTTGAGTTTTACAGAAGTTAATCAGCCCCAGCATTTT. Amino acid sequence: CASSLSFTEVNQPQHF.

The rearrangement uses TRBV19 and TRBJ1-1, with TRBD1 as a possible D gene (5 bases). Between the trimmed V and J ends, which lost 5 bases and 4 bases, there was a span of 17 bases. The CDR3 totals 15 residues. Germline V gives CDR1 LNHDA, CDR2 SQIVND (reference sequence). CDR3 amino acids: CASSPLGTGGTEAFF. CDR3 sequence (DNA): TGTGCCAGTAGTCCCCTTGGAACAGGAGGCACTGAAGCTTTCTTT.

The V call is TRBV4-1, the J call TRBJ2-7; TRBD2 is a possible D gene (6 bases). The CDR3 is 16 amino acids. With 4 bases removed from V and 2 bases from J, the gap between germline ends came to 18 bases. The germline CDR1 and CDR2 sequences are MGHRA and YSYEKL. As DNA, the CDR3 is TGCGCCAGCAGCCGCGGGGCATCGCTAGCCCCCTACGAGCAGTACTTC. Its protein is CASSRGASLAPYEQYF.

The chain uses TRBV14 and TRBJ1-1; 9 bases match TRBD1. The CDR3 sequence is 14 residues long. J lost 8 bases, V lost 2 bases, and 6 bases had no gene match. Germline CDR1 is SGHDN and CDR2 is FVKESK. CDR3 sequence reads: CASSQRDRDLEAFF. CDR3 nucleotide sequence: TGTGCCAGCAGCCAACGGGACAGGGACCTAGAAGCTTTCTTT.

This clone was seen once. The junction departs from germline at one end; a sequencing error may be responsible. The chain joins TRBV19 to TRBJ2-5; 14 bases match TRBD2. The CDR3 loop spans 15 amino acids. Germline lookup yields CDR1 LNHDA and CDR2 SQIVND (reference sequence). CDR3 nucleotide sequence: TGTGCCAGCACCAAGATTAGGACTAGCGGGGGGCCCGCGGACTTC. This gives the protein CASTKIRTSGGPADF. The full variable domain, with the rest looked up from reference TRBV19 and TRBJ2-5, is DGGITQSPKYLFRKEGQNVTLSCEQNLNHDAMYWYRQDPGQGLRLIYYSQIVNDFQKGDIAEGYSVSREKKESFPLTVTSAQKNPTAFYLCASTKIRTSGGPADFGPGTRLLVL.

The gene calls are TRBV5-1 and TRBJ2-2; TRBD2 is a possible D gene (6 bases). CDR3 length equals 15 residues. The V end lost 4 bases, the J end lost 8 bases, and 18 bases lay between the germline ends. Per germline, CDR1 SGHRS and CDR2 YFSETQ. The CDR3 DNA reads TGCGCCAGCAGCGCAGCCCTGGGAGGTGGAGGGGAGCTGTTTTTT. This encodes CASSAALGGGGELFF. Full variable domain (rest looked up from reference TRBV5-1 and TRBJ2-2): KAGVTQTPRYLIKTRGQQVTLSCSPISGHRSVSWYQQTPGQGLQFLFEYFSETQRNKGNFPGRFSGRQFSNSRSEMNVSTLELGDSALYLCASSAALGGGGELFFGEGSRLTVL.

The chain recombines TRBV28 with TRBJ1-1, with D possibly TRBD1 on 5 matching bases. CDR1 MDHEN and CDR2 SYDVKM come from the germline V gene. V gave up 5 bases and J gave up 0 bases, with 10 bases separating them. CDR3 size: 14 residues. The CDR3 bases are TGTGCCAGCAGTCAGACAGTGATGAACACTGAAGCTTTCTTT. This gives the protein CASSQTVMNTEAFF.

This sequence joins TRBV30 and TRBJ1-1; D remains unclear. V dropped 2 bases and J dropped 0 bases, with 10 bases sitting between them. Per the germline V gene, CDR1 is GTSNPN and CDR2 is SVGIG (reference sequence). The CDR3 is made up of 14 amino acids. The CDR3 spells CAWSIRFMNTEAFF. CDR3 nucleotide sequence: TGTGCCTGGAGTATCCGGTTTATGAACACTGAAGCTTTCTTT.

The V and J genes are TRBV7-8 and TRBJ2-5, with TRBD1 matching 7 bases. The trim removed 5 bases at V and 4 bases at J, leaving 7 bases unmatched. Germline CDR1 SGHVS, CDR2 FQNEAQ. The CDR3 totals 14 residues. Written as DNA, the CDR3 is TGTGCCAGCAGCACTACAGGGGTCCGAGAGACCCAGTACTTC. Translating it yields CASSTTGVRETQYF. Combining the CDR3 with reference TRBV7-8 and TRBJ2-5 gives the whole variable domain GAGVSQSPRYKVAKRGQDVALRCDPISGHVSLFWYQQALGQGPEFLTYFQNEAQLDKSGLPSDRFFAERPEGSVSTLKIQRTQQEDSAVYLCASSTTGVRETQYFGPGTRLLVL.

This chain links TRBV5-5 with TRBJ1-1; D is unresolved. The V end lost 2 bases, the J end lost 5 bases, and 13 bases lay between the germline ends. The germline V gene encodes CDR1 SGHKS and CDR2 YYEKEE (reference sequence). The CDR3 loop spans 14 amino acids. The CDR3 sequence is CASSLYSGGTEAFF. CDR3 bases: TGTGCCAGCAGCTTATACTCCGGAGGAACTGAAGCTTTCTTT.

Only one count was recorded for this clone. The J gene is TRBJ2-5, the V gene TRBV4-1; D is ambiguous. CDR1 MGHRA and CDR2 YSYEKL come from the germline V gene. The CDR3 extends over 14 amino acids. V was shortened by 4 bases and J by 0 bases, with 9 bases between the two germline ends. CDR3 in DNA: TGCGCCAGCAGCCTTGGTATAGACCAAGAGACCCAGTACTTC. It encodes CASSLGIDQETQYF.

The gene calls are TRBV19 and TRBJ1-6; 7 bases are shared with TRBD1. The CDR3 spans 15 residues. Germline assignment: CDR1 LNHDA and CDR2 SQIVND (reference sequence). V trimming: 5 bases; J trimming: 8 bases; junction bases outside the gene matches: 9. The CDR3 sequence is CASSLLTGTDSPLHF. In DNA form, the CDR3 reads TGTGCCAGTAGTCTCCTGACAGGGACGGATTCACCCCTCCACTTT.